Only a few counts were recorded for the clone carrying this TCR beta chain. From germline, CDR1 is SGHDT and CDR2 YYEEEE. V lost 0 bases, J lost 0 bases, and 12 bases stayed unmatched. The CDR3 has 19 residues. The data originate from a study of blood T cell repertoires in COVID-19. This table comes from immunoSEQ multiplex PCR, and its TCRdb copy is limited to in-frame clones, with some not included. Among around 170,000 clones listed, 80% to 85% were seen once. This receptor was obtained from a woman between 55 and 75 years old with acute or convalescent COVID-19. Sequenced sample: peripheral blood. This chain joins TRBV5-6 and TRBJ1-3; 7 bases agree with TRBD1. The CDR3 DNA reads TGTGCCAGCAGCTTGGCCTGGCAGGGGGGCCTATTCTCTGGAAACACCATATATTTT. It encodes CASSLAWQGGLFSGNTIYF.